This TCR beta chain was recovered during a study of T cells in Graves' hyperthyroidism and ophthalmopathy. Researchers took RNA transcripts and amplified the TCR beta CDR3 regions from them. TCR CDR3 underwent first-round RT-PCR with the HTBI primer set. TCRdb ran MiXCR on the multiplex PCR reads and lists one entry per CDR3 protein. This table has some 530,000 distinct CDR3 sequences, about 20% appearing once. Germline V gene sequence: CDR1 SGHAT, CDR2 FQNNGV. The CDR3 has 15 residues. V shed 5 bases, J shed 2 bases, and the junction held 9 bases outside the gene matches. This clonotype has more than one count but fewer than ten.

The sequenced sample was blood. The clonotype originates from a woman in her 70s with Graves' ophthalmopathy. The chain links TRBV11-2 to TRBJ2-7, with 7 bases fitting TRBD1. The CDR3 sequence is CASSRTLQGAYEQYF. The CDR3 nucleotides read TGTGCCAGCAGCCGGACTCTGCAGGGGGCCTACGAGCAGTACTTC.